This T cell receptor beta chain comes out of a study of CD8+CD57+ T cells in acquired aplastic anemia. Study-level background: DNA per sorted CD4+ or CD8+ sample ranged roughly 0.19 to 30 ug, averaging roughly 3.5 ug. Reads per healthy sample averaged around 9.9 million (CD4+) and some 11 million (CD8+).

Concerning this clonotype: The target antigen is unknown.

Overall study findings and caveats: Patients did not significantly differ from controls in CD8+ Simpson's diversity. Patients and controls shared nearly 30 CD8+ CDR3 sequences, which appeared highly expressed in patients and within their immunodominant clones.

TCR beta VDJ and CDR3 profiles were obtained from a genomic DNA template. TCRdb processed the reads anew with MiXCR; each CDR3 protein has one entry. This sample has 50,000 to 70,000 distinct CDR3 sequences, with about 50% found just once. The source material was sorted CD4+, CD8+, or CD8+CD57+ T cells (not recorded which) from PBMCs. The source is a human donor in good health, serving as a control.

The CDR3 region has the DNA TGTGCCAGTGGGACAGGGTTCCATCAGCCCCAGCATTTT. The encoded protein is CASGTGFHQPQHF. This rearrangement joins TRBV25-1 to TRBJ1-5; TRBD1 matches 9 bases. Trimming at V came to 9 bases and at J to 5 bases, leaving 5 bases not matched to a gene. Germline V gives CDR1 MGHDK, CDR2 SYGVNS. The CDR3 spans 13 residues.